These 6 T cell receptor beta chains were all obtained from the same sample, sequenced in a study of T-cell memory formation after mild COVID-19. TCRdb reprocessed the 5' RACE reads with MiXCR, giving one entry per CDR3 protein. This sample carries around 420,000 distinct CDR3 sequences, approximately 25% of them seen once, and the ten largest clones take about 8.7%. Input material: PBMCs or a T cell subset sorted from them (not recorded which). The receptors here all came from an adult woman who had mild COVID-19 (a few samples of this study predate the infection). Cell type and time point are not known.

This clonotype was picked up a small number of times. The chain is built from TRBV5-1 and TRBJ2-3, with TRBD2 identical over 7 bases. The germline CDR1 and CDR2 sequences are SGHRS and YFSETQ. Trimming cost V 5 bases and J 5 bases; bases outside gene matches: 11. This CDR3 is built from 15 residues. CDR3 sequence: CASSNAGVFIDTQYF. The CDR3 DNA follows: TGCGCCAGCAGTAATGCGGGGGTTTTTATAGATACGCAGTATTTT. The whole variable domain, filled in from reference TRBV5-1 and TRBJ2-3, reads KAGVTQTPRYLIKTRGQQVTLSCSPISGHRSVSWYQQTPGQGLQFLFEYFSETQRNKGNFPGRFSGRQFSNSRSEMNVSTLELGDSALYLCASSNAGVFIDTQYFGPGTRLTVL.

This clonotype was seen a handful of times. This chain links TRBV7-2 with TRBJ2-5; 7 nucleotides line up with TRBD2. CDR3 length: 15 amino acids. The germline V gene has CDR1 SGHTA and CDR2 FQGNSA. V shed 5 bases, J shed 5 bases, and the junction held 11 bases outside the gene matches. The CDR3 here is CASSRDYSAGETQYF. The DNA of the CDR3 is TGTGCCAGCAGCCGGGACTATTCTGCGGGTGAGACCCAGTACTTC.

The chain is built from TRBV20-1 and TRBJ2-1; the match to TRBD2 covers 7 bases. V trimming: 3 bases; J trimming: 5 bases; junction bases outside the gene matches: 10. This CDR3 region has 15 residues. Germline V gives CDR1 DFQATT, CDR2 SNEGSKA (reference sequence). The CDR3 sequence is CSARGTNLNDNEQFF. In DNA, the CDR3 is TGCAGTGCTAGGGGGACTAATTTAAACGACAATGAGCAGTTCTTC.

In this sample, this clonotype turned up many times. The genes are TRBV3-1 and TRBJ2-1; TRBD1 is a possible D gene (6 bases). This CDR3 has 13 residues. Trimming left V 4 bases short and J 8 bases short, with 12 bases between. Germline assignment: CDR1 LGHDT and CDR2 YNNKEL (reference sequence). The chain's CDR3 is CASSPDSRHEQFF. The DNA of the CDR3 is TGTGCCAGCAGCCCGGACAGTCGTCATGAGCAGTTCTTC.

The chain has TRBV5-1 and TRBJ1-3, with unresolved D. Germline CDR1 and CDR2: SGHRS and YFSETQ. This CDR3 has 13 amino acids. V was shortened by 5 bases and J by 2 bases, with 8 bases between the two germline ends. CDR3 residues: CASSVETGNTIYF. CDR3 DNA sequence: TGCGCCAGCAGTGTGGAAACTGGAAACACCATATATTTT.

V and J are TRBV7-2 and TRBJ1-3; D gene unclear. The CDR3 extends over 14 amino acids. Germline CDR1 SGHTA, CDR2 FQGNSA. The V end lost 0 bases, the J end lost 1 base, and 4 bases lay between the germline ends. CDR3 nucleotides: TGTGCCAGCAGCTTAGCCATATCTGGAAACACCATATATTTT. Translating gives CASSLAISGNTIYF.